A selection of T cell receptor beta chains follows, all from one sample in a study of beta chain features in type 1 diabetes. Sequencing used immunoSEQ multiplex PCR; TCRdb keeps in-frame clones, though not all of them. The table lists approximately 260,000 clones, roughly 25% of them singletons. The specimen sequenced was naive CD4+ T cells from blood. The receptors stem from a woman aged 25 to 45 with type 1 diabetes. Both conserved end residues are part of each CDR3. Each record gives: J gene, D gene, V gene, clone size, CDR3 protein, CDR3 DNA. The D gene is left open where the match is weak. Some rows mark clone size as missing; the rest say once, few, many or name a class of expanded clone.

>TRBJ2-3|.|TRBV29-1|.
CSVESQGGADTQYF
TGCAGCGTTGAATCTCAGGGCGGCGCAGATACGCAGTATTTT
>TRBJ2-2|TRBD1|TRBV25-1|.
CASLGGRGYRGTGELFF
TGTGCCAGTCTAGGGGGCAGGGGTTATCGAGGGACCGGGGAGCTGTTTTTT
>TRBJ2-5|.|TRBV28|.
CASSFSRLQETQYF
TGTGCCAGCAGTTTTTCCAGACTACAAGAGACCCAGTACTTC
>TRBJ1-2|.|TRBV6-5|.
CASSWARADYGYTF
TGTGCCAGCAGTTGGGCCAGGGCGGACTATGGCTACACCTTC
>TRBJ2-5|.|TRBV11-2|.
CASSLSRDIKGVQYF
TGTGCCAGCAGCCTTTCCCGGGACATTAAGGGGGTCCAGTACTTC
>TRBJ2-7|TRBD2|TRBV6-5|few
CASSYFTGGGYEQYF
TGTGCCAGCAGTTACTTTACGGGAGGAGGCTACGAGCAGTACTTC
>TRBJ2-7|.|TRBV5-6|.
CASTNLERRGQYF
TGTGCCAGCACTAACTTAGAGCGGCGAGGGCAGTACTTC
>TRBJ2-1|.|TRBV4-1|few
CASSRSPSERPSYNEQFF
TGCGCCAGCAGCCGCTCACCCAGCGAGAGGCCTTCCTACAATGAGCAGTTCTTC
>TRBJ2-1|TRBD2|TRBV30|.
CAWRNQMGRDEQFF
TGTGCCTGGAGAAACCAGATGGGGAGGGATGAGCAGTTCTTC
>TRBJ1-1|.|TRBV19|.
CASSIPGVEGTEAFF
TGTGCCAGTAGTATCCCAGGGGTCGAGGGCACTGAAGCTTTCTTT
>TRBJ2-5|.|TRBV2|.
CATTEETQYF
TGTGCCACCACGGAAGAGACCCAGTACTTC
>TRBJ2-7|.|TRBV27|.
CASSLQGSHYEQYF
TGTGCCAGCAGTTTACAGGGGTCCCACTACGAGCAGTACTTC
>TRBJ2-5|TRBD2|TRBV2|.
CASSGGGEATQYF
TGTGCCAGCTCTGGGGGGGGTGAGGCGACCCAGTACTTC
>TRBJ2-3|.|TRBV6-1|.
CASSGSDTQYF
TGTGCCAGTTCGGGGTCAGATACGCAGTATTTT
>TRBJ2-7|TRBD1|TRBV5-1|few
CASSQYGTGPYEQYF
TGCGCCAGCAGCCAGTACGGGACAGGCCCCTACGAGCAGTACTTC
>TRBJ2-1|.|TRBV25-1|.
CASSDQTTSVSYNEQFF
TGTGCCAGCAGTGACCAGACTACCTCGGTCTCCTACAATGAGCAGTTCTTC
>TRBJ2-5|TRBD2|TRBV9|few
CASSLAGGSETQYF
TGTGCCAGCAGCTTAGCGGGAGGGTCGGAGACCCAGTACTTC
>TRBJ2-7|.|TRBV9|few
CASSEQGYEQYF
TGTGCCAGCAGCGAACAGGGCTACGAGCAGTACTTC
>TRBJ1-1|.|TRBV30|.
CAWRGLNTEAFF
TGTGCCTGGAGGGGACTCAACACTGAAGCTTTCTTT
>TRBJ2-1|TRBD2|TRBV11-2|once
CASSLDPGVAGQIMIF
TGTGCCAGCAGCTTAGATCCGGGGGTAGCGGGACAAATTATGATCTTC
>TRBJ2-3|.|TRBV28|few
CASSFIRADTQYF
TGTGCCAGCAGTTTCATCCGCGCAGATACGCAGTATTTT
>TRBJ2-5|TRBD1|TRBV18|.
CASSPWDRDGETQYF
TGTGCCAGCTCACCATGGGACAGGGACGGTGAGACCCAGTACTTC
>TRBJ2-2|TRBD1|TRBV5-1|.
CASSGDRGENTGELFF
TGCGCCAGCAGCGGGGACAGGGGAGAAAACACCGGGGAGCTGTTTTTT
>TRBJ1-3|.|TRBV4-1|.
CASSRLRVIGSGNTIYF
TGCGCCAGCAGCCGCCTGAGGGTCATTGGCTCTGGAAACACCATATATTTT
>TRBJ2-1|TRBD2|TRBV7-3|.
CASSLTPSGYNEQFF
TGTGCCAGCAGCTTAACCCCTAGCGGATACAATGAGCAGTTCTTC
>TRBJ1-2|.|TRBV11-2|few
CASSIYSQTNYGYTF
TGTGCCAGCAGCATTTACAGCCAGACGAACTATGGCTACACCTTC
>TRBJ2-1|.|TRBV25-1|few
CATTRKDGNEQFF
TGTGCCACCACGCGGAAGGATGGGAATGAGCAGTTCTTC
>TRBJ2-7|.|TRBV15|few
CATSSYRGGYEQYF
TGTGCCACCAGCAGTTACAGGGGAGGCTACGAGCAGTACTTC
>TRBJ1-5|.|TRBV6-1|.
CASTRAGADNQPQHF
TGTGCCAGCACCAGAGCGGGGGCGGACAATCAGCCCCAGCATTTT
>TRBJ2-1|.|TRBV2|.
CASREIVAEQFF
TGTGCCAGCAGAGAGATAGTTGCTGAGCAGTTCTTC
>TRBJ2-6|.|TRBV5-1|.
CASRGALVGGANVLTF
TGCGCCAGCAGAGGGGCCCTGGTAGGCGGGGCCAACGTCCTGACTTTC
>TRBJ2-3|.|TRBV18|once
CASSPSQVTDTQYF
TGTGCCAGCTCACCATCACAGGTTACAGATACGCAGTATTTT
>TRBJ2-5|.|TRBV7-2|.
CASSVQETQYF
TGTGCCAGCAGCGTACAGGAAACCCAGTACTTC
>TRBJ2-6|.|TRBV29-1|.
CSVSDPSGANVLTF
TGCAGCGTGTCAGATCCCTCTGGGGCCAACGTCCTGACTTTC
>TRBJ1-1|.|TRBV5-4|few
CASSLPDTPAFF
TGTGCCAGCAGCTTGCCCGACACCCCGGCTTTCTTT
>TRBJ2-6|TRBD2|TRBV5-4|.
CASRPGGDSGANVLTF
TGTGCCAGCAGACCTGGGGGGGACTCTGGGGCCAACGTCCTGACTTTC
>TRBJ1-5|.|TRBV9|few
CASSEQGVNQPQHF
TGTGCCAGCAGCGAACAGGGCGTCAATCAGCCCCAGCATTTT
>TRBJ2-1|TRBD2|TRBV9|.
CASSAGLAPHNEQFF
TGTGCCAGCAGCGCGGGACTAGCGCCACACAATGAGCAGTTCTTC
>TRBJ2-1|TRBD2|TRBV29-1|.
CSASPGLSYNEQFF
TGCAGCGCCTCACCGGGACTATCCTACAATGAGCAGTTCTTC
>TRBJ2-7|TRBD2|TRBV6-5|.
CASSPLAGAYYEQYF
TGTGCCAGCAGCCCCCTAGCGGGAGCCTACTACGAGCAGTACTTC
>TRBJ2-5|.|TRBV11-3|few
CASSLDLGGETQYF
TGTGCCAGCAGCTTAGATTTGGGGGGAGAGACCCAGTACTTC
>TRBJ2-7|TRBD1|TRBV9|.
CASSVAGTASYEQYF
TGTGCCAGCAGCGTAGCTGGGACAGCCTCCTACGAGCAGTACTTC
>TRBJ1-5|TRBD1|TRBV19|.
CASRGTGHQPQHF
TGTGCCAGTAGGGGGACAGGGCATCAGCCCCAGCATTTT
>TRBJ2-7|TRBD2|TRBV4-2|.
CASSLRGSGSHEQYF
TGTGCCAGCAGCCTCCGGGGTAGCGGGAGTCACGAGCAGTACTTC
>TRBJ1-2|.|TRBV5-6|few
CASSLVNGGPYTF
TGTGCCAGCAGCTTGGTCAACGGCGGGCCCTACACCTTC
>TRBJ1-1|TRBD1|TRBV5-1|.
CASTDGSTGVAFF
TGCGCCAGCACCGACGGGTCCACAGGGGTTGCTTTCTTT
>TRBJ2-3|TRBD2|TRBV11-3|.
CASSLALAGVADTQYF
TGTGCCAGCAGCTTAGCACTAGCGGGAGTGGCGGATACGCAGTATTTT
>TRBJ1-2|.|TRBV11-3|few
CASSQRSGGYTF
TGTGCCAGCAGCCAACGATCGGGAGGCTACACCTTC
>TRBJ1-2|TRBD1|TRBV2|.
CASSRRGQGADGYTF
TGTGCCAGCAGCCGCCGGGGACAGGGGGCGGATGGCTACACCTTC
>TRBJ2-1|TRBD2|TRBV7-2|.
CASSFRGGEQFF
TGTGCCAGCAGCTTCCGGGGGGGTGAGCAGTTCTTC
>TRBJ2-2|TRBD1|TRBV29-1|few
CSAPTGDHTGELFF
TGCAGCGCCCCCACAGGGGATCACACCGGGGAGCTGTTTTTT
>TRBJ1-1|.|TRBV5-1|.
CASSFGQYTEAFF
TGCGCCAGCAGCTTTGGACAGTACACTGAAGCTTTCTTT
>TRBJ1-1|TRBD1|TRBV29-1|.
CSVGGRAGGDDTEAFF
TGCAGCGTTGGGGGGAGGGCAGGGGGCGACGACACTGAAGCTTTCTTT
>TRBJ1-1|.|TRBV7-9|.
CASSLASGSEAFF
TGTGCCAGCAGCTTAGCGAGCGGGTCTGAAGCTTTCTTT
>TRBJ2-7|.|TRBV6-5|.
CASRRGAGVFYEQYF
TGTGCCAGCAGACGTGGGGCAGGGGTTTTCTACGAGCAGTACTTC